This entry lists 21 T cell receptor beta chains sequenced from one sample in a study of cytomegalovirus exposure and HLA in healthy donors. PCR was performed using 60 Vbeta and 13 Jbeta primers. This table comes from immunoSEQ multiplex PCR, and its TCRdb copy is limited to in-frame clones, with some not included. This sample has over 75,000 clones; about 80% occur once, and the top ten carry about 6.6%. The sample taken for sequencing was PBMCs. The receptors come from a man aged 35 to 55 in good health and CMV-seropositive.

This sequence joins TRBV7-9 and TRBJ1-5, with D unclear. Per germline, CDR1 SEHNR and CDR2 FQNEAQ (reference sequence). Trimming shortened V by 1 base and J by 6 bases, and 16 bases separated the two germline ends. The length of the CDR3 is 16 residues. The CDR3 DNA reads TGTGCCAGCAGCTTAGATGTGTCGGGGAGATTTCAGCCCCAGCATTTT. Translation gives CASSLDVSGRFQPQHF.

V gene TRBV2 combines with J gene TRBJ2-2; 10 nucleotides line up with TRBD2. J lost 2 bases, V lost 7 bases, and 4 bases had no gene match. The CDR3 extends over 15 amino acids. CDR1 SNHLY and CDR2 FYNNEI come from the germline V gene. The CDR3 loop is CASMGTSENTGELFF. CDR3 bases: TGTGCCAGCATGGGGACTAGCGAAAACACCGGGGAGCTGTTTTTT. Drawing the rest from reference TRBV2 and TRBJ2-2, the complete variable domain is EPEVTQTPSHQVTQMGQEVILRCVPISNHLYFYWYRQILGQKVEFLVSFYNNEISEKSEIFDDQFSVERPDGSNFTLKIRSTKLEDSAMYFCASMGTSENTGELFFGEGSRLTVL.

V gene TRBV14 combines with J gene TRBJ2-1, with 8 nucleotides matching TRBD2. CDR1 SGHDN and CDR2 FVKESK come from the germline V gene. This CDR3 region has 17 residues. The V segment lost 1 base and the J segment 4 bases; nucleotides outside the gene matches: 9. The DNA of the CDR3 is TGTGCCAGCAGCCAAGGTTTGAGTAGCGGGGCTTACAATGAGCAGTTCTTC. Residues: CASSQGLSSGAYNEQFF. Looking up the rest from reference TRBV14 and TRBJ2-1 gives the full variable domain: EAGVTQFPSHSVIEKGQTVTLRCDPISGHDNLYWYRRVMGKEIKFLLHFVKESKQDESGMPNNRFLAERTGGTYSTLKVQPAELEDSGVYFCASSQGLSSGAYNEQFFGPGTRLTVL.

The chain is built from TRBV9 and TRBJ2-2; tentative D call: TRBD1 (5 bases). Germline CDR1 is SGDLS and CDR2 is YYNGEE. This CDR3 spans 16 amino acids. Deletions cut 0 bases from V and 2 bases from J, with 11 bases between. In DNA, the CDR3 is TGTGCCAGCAGCGTAGAGGGGAAACCAAACACCGGGGAGCTGTTTTTT. Amino acid sequence: CASSVEGKPNTGELFF.

The rearrangement joins TRBV5-1 to TRBJ2-3; TRBD2 matches 14 bases. The CDR3 length is 17 residues. The germline V gene encodes CDR1 SGHRS and CDR2 YFSETQ. The junction had 3 bases not matched to a gene; V was cut back by 2 bases and J by 1 base. DNA for the CDR3: TGCGCCAGCAGCTTCGGGACTAGCGGGGGCCGCACAGATACGCAGTATTTT. Protein sequence: CASSFGTSGGRTDTQYF.

The rearrangement links TRBV5-1 to TRBJ2-3; D might be TRBD2 (5 bases). Looked up from germline, CDR1 is SGHRS and CDR2 is YFSETQ. The CDR3 covers 16 residues. With 4 bases removed from V and 0 bases from J, the gap between germline ends came to 15 bases. This chain's CDR3 is CASSPRGLDSTDTQYF. The DNA for the CDR3 is TGCGCCAGCAGCCCGAGAGGGTTAGACAGCACAGATACGCAGTATTTT. The full variable domain, with the rest looked up from reference TRBV5-1 and TRBJ2-3, is KAGVTQTPRYLIKTRGQQVTLSCSPISGHRSVSWYQQTPGQGLQFLFEYFSETQRNKGNFPGRFSGRQFSNSRSEMNVSTLELGDSALYLCASSPRGLDSTDTQYFGPGTRLTVL.

The chain has TRBV2 and TRBJ1-5; unclear D gene. Looked up from germline, CDR1 is SNHLY and CDR2 is FYNNEI. CDR3 length equals 11 residues. Trimming shortened V by 2 bases and J by 13 bases, and 9 bases separated the two germline ends. Written as DNA, the CDR3 is TGTGCCAGCAGTGAACAGGCATCACAGCATTTT. Its protein is CASSEQASQHF. Looking up the rest from reference TRBV2 and TRBJ1-5 gives the full variable domain: EPEVTQTPSHQVTQMGQEVILRCVPISNHLYFYWYRQILGQKVEFLVSFYNNEISEKSEIFDDQFSVERPDGSNFTLKIRSTKLEDSAMYFCASSEQASQHFGDGTRLSIL.

The V call is TRBV9, the J call TRBJ2-7; tentative D call: TRBD1 (6 bases). CDR1 is SGDLS and CDR2 is YYNGEE in the germline V gene. The CDR3 is 14 amino acids. The V end was cut by 1 base, the J end by 2 bases, with 10 bases between. CDR3 amino acids: CASSVRQETYEQYF. CDR3 sequence (DNA): TGTGCCAGCAGCGTAAGACAGGAGACCTACGAGCAGTACTTC.

The chain links TRBV27 to TRBJ2-5; 7 nucleotides agree with TRBD1. The end of the DNA fits TRBJ2-7 better, so the J call may be wrong. This CDR3 has 15 residues. Looked up from germline, CDR1 is MNHEY and CDR2 is SMNVEV (reference sequence). As DNA, the CDR3 is TGTGCCAGCAGTTTATCCGGGACAGCCACTTACGAGCAGTACTTC. This sequence encodes CASSLSGTATYEQYF.

The chain links TRBV7-2 to TRBJ2-3, with TRBD1 identical over 9 bases. Unmatched junction bases numbered 8, after V lost 2 bases and J lost 5 bases. Germline CDR1 reads SGHTA; CDR2 reads FQGNSA. The CDR3 extends over 16 amino acids. Here the CDR3 reads CASSLLPGTGRDTQYF. The CDR3 nucleotides read TGTGCCAGCAGCTTATTACCCGGGACAGGGAGAGATACGCAGTATTTT.

The J gene is TRBJ1-1, the V gene TRBV18, with a weak D call TRBD1 (6 bases). CDR3 length equals 16 residues. CDR1 KGHSH and CDR2 LQKENI come from the germline V gene. Trimming removed 2 bases from V and 5 bases from J, with 18 bases in between. The CDR3 sequence: CASSPILTGSGTEAFF. Here the CDR3 DNA reads TGTGCCAGCTCACCAATACTGACAGGCTCTGGGACTGAAGCTTTCTTT. The full variable domain, its missing parts supplied by reference TRBV18 and TRBJ1-1, is NAGVMQNPRHLVRRRGQEARLRCSPMKGHSHVYWYRQLPEEGLKFMVYLQKENIIDESGMPKERFSAEFPKEGPSILRIQQVVRGDSAAYFCASSPILTGSGTEAFFGQGTRLTVV.

V and J are TRBV11-3 and TRBJ2-1, with a possible D match to TRBD2 (6 bases). The CDR3 consists of 15 residues. Germline V CDR1 and CDR2: SGHNT, YENEEA. V lost 3 bases, J lost 3 bases, and 12 bases lay in between. In nucleotides, the CDR3 is TGTGCCAGCAGCTTTGGTAGCGGAGACTACAATGAGCAGTTCTTC. Encoded protein: CASSFGSGDYNEQFF.

This clone was detected only once. The rearrangement links TRBV18 to TRBJ2-3, with TRBD1 identical over 7 bases. Looked up from germline, CDR1 is KGHSH and CDR2 is LQKENI. The J segment lost 0 bases and the V segment lost 4 bases, leaving 7 bases of the junction unmatched. This CDR3 region has 16 residues. The CDR3 region is CASSLMGQLSTDTQYF. The DNA of the CDR3 is TGTGCCAGCTCACTAATGGGACAGCTAAGCACAGATACGCAGTATTTT.

The chain carries TRBV7-2 and TRBJ2-5, with TRBD2 matching 7 bases. The better agreement between TRBJ2-7 and the DNA end casts doubt on the J call. The CDR3 runs 13 residues. Germline-derived CDR1 and CDR2 are SGHTA and FQGNSA. This chain's CDR3 is CASSRDYSYEQYF. As DNA, the CDR3 is TGTGCCAGCAGCCGGGACTATTCCTACGAGCAGTACTTC.

This sequence joins TRBV2 and TRBJ1-5, with D hard to call. Germline CDR1 and CDR2: SNHLY and FYNNEI. The CDR3 is made up of 17 amino acids. V gave up 6 bases and J gave up 4 bases, with 22 bases separating them. CDR3 nucleotide sequence: TGTGCCAGCAGCCCTGCCACAACCCAAAACCATAATCAGCCCCAGCATTTT. Amino acids: CASSPATTQNHNQPQHF.

The chain employs TRBV5-1 and TRBJ2-5; TRBD2 aligns across 8 bases. The CDR3 extends over 15 amino acids. V gave up 1 base and J gave up 1 base; unmatched junction bases: 3. Germline CDR1 SGHRS, CDR2 YFSETQ. CDR3 amino acids: CASSLTAGGQETQYF. CDR3 nucleotide sequence: TGCGCCAGCAGCTTGACGGCGGGGGGCCAAGAGACCCAGTACTTC.

The chain joins TRBV6-4 to TRBJ2-1; tentative D call: TRBD2 (6 bases). The CDR3 covers 14 residues. Germline assignment: CDR1 MRHNA and CDR2 SNTAGT. Trimming stripped 8 bases from V and 1 base from J, with 12 bases between. The CDR3: CASSPGGSYNEQFF. CDR3 DNA sequence: TGTGCCAGCTCTCCCGGGGGTTCCTACAATGAGCAGTTCTTC.

The chain recombines TRBV19 with TRBJ1-2, with D possibly TRBD1 on 5 matching bases. The CDR3 sequence is 13 residues long. V lost 11 bases and J 4 bases, leaving 17 bases between the germline ends. Germline V gives CDR1 LNHDA, CDR2 SQIVND (reference sequence). The CDR3 bases are TGTGCCGTACAGGATATCCAATCCTATGGCTACACCTTC. It encodes CAVQDIQSYGYTF.

The chain uses TRBV11-2 and TRBJ2-1; TRBD2 matches at 7 bases. The CDR3 loop spans 15 amino acids. Germline V gives CDR1 SGHAT, CDR2 FQNNGV. With V trimmed by 5 bases and J by 8 bases, 12 bases remained unmatched. In DNA form, the CDR3 reads TGTGCCAGCAGCCCCCTTGGACTAGGGTCGGATGAGCAGTTCTTC. Amino acid sequence: CASSPLGLGSDEQFF.

The chain combines TRBV2 with TRBJ2-2, with D maybe TRBD1 (6 bases). This CDR3 has 13 amino acids. Looked up from germline, CDR1 is SNHLY and CDR2 is FYNNEI. The V and J ends lost 6 bases and 3 bases respectively, with 8 bases between them. The CDR3: CASSGQYTGELFF. The CDR3, as DNA: TGTGCCAGCAGCGGACAGTACACCGGGGAGCTGTTTTTT.

This chain uses TRBV2 with TRBJ2-3; D is unresolved. The CDR3 is made up of 12 amino acids. Germline lookup yields CDR1 SNHLY and CDR2 FYNNEI. Between the trimmed V and J ends, which lost 4 bases and 6 bases, there was a span of 8 bases. The CDR3 sequence: CASSVGWDTQYF. For the CDR3, the DNA is TGTGCCAGCAGTGTTGGCTGGGATACGCAGTATTTT.